This T cell receptor (beta chain) was recovered during a study of T-cell reconstitution after alpha-beta-depleted transplantation in children. This clonotype has a handful of counts. Its target is unknown. Whole-study results and caveats: T-cell numbers and diversity one year post-transplant derived largely from freshly generated T cells.

Losses at the gene ends were 3 bases for V and 3 bases for J; bases not matched to a gene: 9. Germline CDR1 reads DFQATT; CDR2 reads SNEGSKA (reference sequence). The CDR3 contains 16 residues. TCRbeta library preparation incorporated unique molecular identifiers. TCRdb analysed the PCR reads with MiXCR anew, one entry per CDR3 protein. The sample yields roughly 790,000 distinct CDR3 sequences, around 15% seen once. The V gene is TRBV20-1, the J gene TRBJ2-7; 12 nucleotides agree with TRBD2. The receptor was derived from a male patient younger than 18 who had a stem cell transplant for acute lymphoblastic leukemia, so the T cells may come from the graft donor. This material consisted of PBMCs, mostly from graft donor cells, taken 360 days after TCRalphabeta/CD19-depleted stem cell transplant. The CDR3, as DNA: TGCAGTGCTAGGGCGGCTAGCGGGAGGGGACGCTACGAGCAGTACTTC. Its protein is CSARAASGRGRYEQYF.